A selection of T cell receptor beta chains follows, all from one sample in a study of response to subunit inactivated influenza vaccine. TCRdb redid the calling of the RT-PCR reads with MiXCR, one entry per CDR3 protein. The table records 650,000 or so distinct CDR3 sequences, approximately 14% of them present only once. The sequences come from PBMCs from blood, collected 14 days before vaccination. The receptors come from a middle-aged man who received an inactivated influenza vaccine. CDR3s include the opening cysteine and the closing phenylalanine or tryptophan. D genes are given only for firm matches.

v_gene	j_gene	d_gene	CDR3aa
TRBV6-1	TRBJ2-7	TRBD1	CASTRTGTYEQYF
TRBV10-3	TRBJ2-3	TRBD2	CAISVAGGLLSDTQYF
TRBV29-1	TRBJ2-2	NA	CSVDQGGGELFF
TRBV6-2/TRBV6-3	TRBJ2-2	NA	CASSYPRIANTGELFF
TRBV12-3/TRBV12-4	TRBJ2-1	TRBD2	CASRNLAGVGEQFF
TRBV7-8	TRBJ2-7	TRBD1	CASSLLSGTGTFQSYEQYF
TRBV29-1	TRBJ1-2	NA	CSVRAGAYGYTF
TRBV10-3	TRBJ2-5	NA	CAISRTEGGFQETQYF
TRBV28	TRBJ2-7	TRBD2	CASSSSGSIIDEQYF
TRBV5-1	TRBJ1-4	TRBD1	CASSSGTDGKLFF
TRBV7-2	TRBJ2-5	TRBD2	CASSLGASGRGQTQYF
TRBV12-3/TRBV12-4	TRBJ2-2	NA	CASSSVGLATNTGELFF
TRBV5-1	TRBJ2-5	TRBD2	CASSITGTSGAGQETQYF
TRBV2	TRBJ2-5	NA	CASSVGQEQETQYF
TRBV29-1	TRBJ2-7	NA	CSVSSGTSSSYEQYF
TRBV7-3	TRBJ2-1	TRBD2	CASSLMSLSGRGRNEQFF
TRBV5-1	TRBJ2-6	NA	CASSSPNTGANVLTF
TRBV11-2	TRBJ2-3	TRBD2	CASSAGLAGAADTQYF
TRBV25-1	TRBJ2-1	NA	CASSDFQTPYNEQFF
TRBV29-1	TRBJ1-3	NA	CSAGTGNTIYF
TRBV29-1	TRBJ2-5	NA	CSGNLGGSAETQYF
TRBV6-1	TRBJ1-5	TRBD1	CASSHRDSQPQHF
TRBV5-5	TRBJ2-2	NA	CASRWGERGTGELFF
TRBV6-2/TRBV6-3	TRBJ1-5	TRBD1	CASSPTPRDSWPQHF
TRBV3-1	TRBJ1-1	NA	CASSQEGSVPEAFF
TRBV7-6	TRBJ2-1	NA	CASSPRGSREGNEQFF
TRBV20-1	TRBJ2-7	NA	CSARQGPEQHF
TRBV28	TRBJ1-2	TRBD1	CASSLLPSTGKSGYTF
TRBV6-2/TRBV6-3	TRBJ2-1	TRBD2	CASRSLPSGRANEQFF
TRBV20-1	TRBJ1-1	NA	CSARVYSSPTMNTEAFF
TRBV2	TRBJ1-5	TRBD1	CASNRGLRNQPQHF
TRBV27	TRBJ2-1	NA	CASSLEGTTYNEQFF
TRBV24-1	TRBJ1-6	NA	CATSNWEGVVYRGNSPLHF
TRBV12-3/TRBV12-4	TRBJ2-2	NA	CASTLDWYTGELFF
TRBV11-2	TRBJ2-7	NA	CASSLATPSSYEQYF
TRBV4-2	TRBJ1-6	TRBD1	CASSQEPGQIHSPLHF
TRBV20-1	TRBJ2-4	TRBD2	CSAASGGLAKNIQYF
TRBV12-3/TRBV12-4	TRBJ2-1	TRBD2	CASSSSSGNSYNEQFF
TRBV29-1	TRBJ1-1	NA	CSGGLPGTEAFF
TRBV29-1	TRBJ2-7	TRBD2	CSVGSSGSSYEQYF
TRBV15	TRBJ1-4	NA	CATSRDNVEKLFF
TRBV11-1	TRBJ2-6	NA	CASSLEDWTYSGANVLTF
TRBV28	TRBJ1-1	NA	CASSLWSRKNTEAFF
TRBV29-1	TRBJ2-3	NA	CSAQERISTDTQYF